This T cell receptor (beta chain) was documented in a study of T cells in Graves' hyperthyroidism and ophthalmopathy. Study findings and constraints: Onset of ophthalmopathy came a median 6.5 months after the model predicted it.

RNA transcripts yielded amplified TCR beta CDR3 regions. A first-round RT-PCR of the TCR CDR3 used the HTBI primer set. TCRdb used MiXCR to reprocess the multiplex PCR reads, holding one entry per CDR3 protein. The repertoire includes roughly 360,000 distinct CDR3 sequences, less than 15% of them detected once, and roughly 20% sits in the top ten. Patients between 18 and 65 years old had hyperthyroidism, newly diagnosed and lasting under 2 months. The sample, blood from the first hyperthyroidism diagnosis, precedes any ophthalmopathy symptoms. Losses at the gene ends were 5 bases for V and 5 bases for J; bases not matched to a gene: 15. This CDR3 is 17 amino acids long. Germline V CDR1 and CDR2: MDHEN, SYDVKM. In regard to this clonotype: The antigen is unknown.

This chain connects TRBV28 to TRBJ2-7; 10 bases line up with TRBD1. This receptor was identified in a man aged 25-45 years with Graves' hyperthyroidism that later progressed to Graves' ophthalmopathy. The sequencing input was blood. The CDR3 nucleotides are TGTGCCAGCAGTCTACGACAGGGGGCGAAACATCCCCACGAGCAGTACTTC. Amino acid sequence: CASSLRQGAKHPHEQYF.